This T cell receptor (beta chain) was sequenced for a study of cytomegalovirus exposure and HLA in healthy donors. Per the germline V gene, CDR1 is SGHKS and CDR2 is YYEKEE (reference sequence). There are 13 residues in the CDR3. The ends were cut back, 3 bases at V and 0 bases at J, with 7 bases in the middle. Only a few counts were recorded for this clone. The study ran its PCR with 60 Vbeta and 13 Jbeta primers. Original methodology: Later, an analysis found 75 million to 90 million unique TCR beta chains, and approximately 10 million of these were shared. Profiling relied on immunoSEQ multiplex PCR, and the TCRdb table lists in-frame clones only, not all of them. V, J and clone size are those of that table, while D and trimming were read from the DNA. The sample holds about 140,000 clones, around 78% seen once.

Material: PBMCs. The sequence was obtained from a woman under 30 in good health and CMV-seropositive. The genes are TRBV5-5 and TRBJ2-7; the D is unclear. In nucleotides, the CDR3 is TGTGCCAGCAGCTGGGCCTCCTCCTACGAGCAGTACTTC. Translating it yields CASSWASSYEQYF.